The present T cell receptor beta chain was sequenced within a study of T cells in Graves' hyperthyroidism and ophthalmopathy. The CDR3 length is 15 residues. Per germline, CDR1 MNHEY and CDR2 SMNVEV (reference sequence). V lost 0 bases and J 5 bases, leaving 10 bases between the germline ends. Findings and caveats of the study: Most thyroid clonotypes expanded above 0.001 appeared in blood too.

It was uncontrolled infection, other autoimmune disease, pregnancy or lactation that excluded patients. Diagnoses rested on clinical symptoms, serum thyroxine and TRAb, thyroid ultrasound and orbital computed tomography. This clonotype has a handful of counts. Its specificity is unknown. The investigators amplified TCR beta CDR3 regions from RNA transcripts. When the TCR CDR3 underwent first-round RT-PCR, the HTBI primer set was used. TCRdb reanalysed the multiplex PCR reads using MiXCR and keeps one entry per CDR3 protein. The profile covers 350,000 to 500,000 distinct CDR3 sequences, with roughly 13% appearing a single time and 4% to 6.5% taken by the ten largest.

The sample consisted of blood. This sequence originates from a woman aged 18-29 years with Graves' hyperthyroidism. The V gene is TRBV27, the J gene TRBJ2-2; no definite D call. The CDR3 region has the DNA TGTGCCAGCAGTTTATCGTATTGGGAAACCGGGGAGCTGTTTTTT. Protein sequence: CASSLSYWETGELFF.